The 7 T cell receptor beta chains below come from one sample, sequenced in a study of blood T cell repertoires in COVID-19. Using immunoSEQ multiplex PCR, the repertoire was profiled, and TCRdb retains in-frame clones only, with some absent. The sample shows over 10,000 clones, less than 90% of them seen only once. The specimen sequenced was peripheral blood. These receptor sequences come from an elderly man with acute or convalescent COVID-19.

This chain uses TRBV27 with TRBJ2-7; possible D gene TRBD1, 6 bases. The CDR3 runs to 17 residues. The V end lost 0 bases, the J end lost 6 bases, and 21 bases lay between the germline ends. Germline V gene sequence: CDR1 MNHEY, CDR2 SMNVEV (reference sequence). CDR3 coding DNA: TGTGCCAGCAGTTTATCAATTCGACAGGCCAACGCCGGCGAGCAGTACTTC. Amino acids: CASSLSIRQANAGEQYF.

The chain carries TRBV6-5 and TRBJ2-1; D is possibly TRBD2 (6 bases). Between the trimmed V and J ends, which lost 0 bases and 10 bases, there was a span of 13 bases. The germline V gene encodes CDR1 MNHEY and CDR2 SVGAGI. This CDR3 comprises 14 residues. CDR3 loop: CASSYSPTGREQFF. The CDR3 DNA is TGTGCCAGCAGTTACTCCCCGACTGGGAGGGAGCAGTTCTTC.

The chain couples TRBV2 to TRBJ1-1; perhaps TRBD1 as D (6 bases). This CDR3 is built from 13 residues. From germline, CDR1 is SNHLY and CDR2 FYNNEI. Trimming removed 5 bases at V and 5 bases at J, with 12 bases between. CDR3 sequence reads: CASSSEGGTEAFF. The CDR3 bases are TGTGCCAGCAGTTCCGAGGGGGGGACTGAAGCTTTCTTT.

This clone was seen only a few times. V is TRBV3-1 (or the pseudogene TRBV3-2) and J is TRBJ1-1; D is unclear. This CDR3 comprises 12 residues. V dropped 2 bases and J dropped 11 bases, with 12 bases sitting between them. Per the germline V gene, CDR1 is LGHDT and CDR2 is YNNKEL (reference sequence). In DNA, the CDR3 is TGTGCCAGCAGCCAACAGGAGTCGGGGGCTTTCTTT. Translating gives CASSQQESGAFF.

This clone was picked up one time. J is TRBJ2-1 and V is TRBV30; no clear D gene. Germline values: CDR1 GTSNPN, CDR2 SVGIG (reference sequence). The V end lost 1 base, the J end lost 9 bases, and 13 bases lay between the germline ends. The CDR3 length is 13 residues. The CDR3 protein is CAWSDGHSGEQFF. CDR3 in DNA: TGTGCCTGGAGTGACGGCCACAGTGGTGAGCAGTTCTTC.

This clone came up a few times. V gene TRBV27 combines with J gene TRBJ2-7, with 11 bases that match TRBD2. This CDR3 has 18 residues. Germline values: CDR1 MNHEY, CDR2 SMNVEV (reference sequence). V was clipped by 5 bases and J by 1 base; unmatched bases: 13. The CDR3: CASSAGGRLAGKSYEQYF. Here the CDR3 DNA reads TGTGCCAGCAGTGCGGGAGGGAGACTAGCGGGAAAATCCTACGAGCAGTACTTC.

This rearrangement joins TRBV5-4 to TRBJ2-7; a possible D gene is TRBD1 (6 bases). The germline V and J ends were trimmed by 2 bases and 6 bases, with 15 bases remaining between them. CDR3 length equals 14 residues. Germline CDR1 is SGHNT and CDR2 is YYREEE (reference sequence). CDR3 sequence (DNA): TGTGCCAGCAGCTTACAGGGTCCTCTAGCCGAGCAGTACTTC. Amino acids: CASSLQGPLAEQYF.